This T cell receptor (beta chain) was retrieved from a study of metastatic and nonmetastatic thyroid tumors. The germline V gene encodes CDR1 SGHAT and CDR2 FQDESV (reference sequence). With V trimmed by 3 bases and J by 5 bases, 4 bases remained unmatched. The CDR3 sequence is 14 residues long. Authors' methods: Construction of a distant-metastasis classifier for papillary thyroid cancer relied on CDR3 differences across clinicopathological groups. TCRdb reprocessed the PCR reads using MiXCR. Clone size and V and J calls follow TCRdb, not the original study. The sample yields tens of thousands of clones, approximately 12% seen once. Patients had received no treatment of any kind before thyroid surgery. Ten or more counts support this clone.

This TCR was recovered from a female donor with papillary thyroid cancer or a benign thyroid nodule (not recorded which). Some clones in this sample may be carry-over from other donors' samples. V and J are TRBV11-1 and TRBJ1-2; 9 bases are a match to TRBD1. Sequences were obtained from blood. CDR3 in amino acids: CASSLAGTGYGYTF. CDR3 in DNA: TGTGCCAGCAGCTTGGCCGGGACAGGGTATGGCTACACCTTC.